The clone carrying this T cell receptor beta chain has a single count. Antigen: not known. The CDR3 has 16 amino acids. In germline, CDR1 is SQVTM, CDR2 ANQGSEA. Trimming took off 4 bases at V and 1 base at J, with 19 bases between the two ends. CEF-cultured naive and memory CD4+ T cell DNA got survey-level sequencing. The method was immunoSEQ multiplex PCR; TCRdb's version includes in-frame clones alone and lacks a portion of them. Among some 44,000 clones listed, almost 85% were seen once. This sample stems from a study of CD4 T cells in relation to SARS-CoV-2 and coronaviruses. Sorted naive or memory CD4+ cells met CEF peptides for over 9 days.

The sequenced sample consisted of naive CD4+ T cells from PBMCs, cultured in vitro. Subset denoted: naive CD4+ T cells isolated by negative enrichment. The chain combines TRBV29-1 with TRBJ1-1; D call uncertain. The TCR comes from an adult with COVID-19. The CDR3: CSVGRIPRFKNTEAFF. The CDR3 region has the DNA TGCAGCGTTGGACGGATCCCTCGATTCAAGAACACTGAAGCTTTCTTT.